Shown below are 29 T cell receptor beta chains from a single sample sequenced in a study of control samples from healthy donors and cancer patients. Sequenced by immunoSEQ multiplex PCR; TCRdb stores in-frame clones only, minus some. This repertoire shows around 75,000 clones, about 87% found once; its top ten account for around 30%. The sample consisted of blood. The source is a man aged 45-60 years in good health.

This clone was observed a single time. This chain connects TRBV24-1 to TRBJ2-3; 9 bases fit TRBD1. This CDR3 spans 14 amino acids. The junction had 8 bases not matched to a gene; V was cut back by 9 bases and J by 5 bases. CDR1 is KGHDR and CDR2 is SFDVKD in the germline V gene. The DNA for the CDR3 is TGTGCCACCGCCCGGGACAGGGAGGGAGATACGCAGTATTTT. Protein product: CATARDREGDTQYF.

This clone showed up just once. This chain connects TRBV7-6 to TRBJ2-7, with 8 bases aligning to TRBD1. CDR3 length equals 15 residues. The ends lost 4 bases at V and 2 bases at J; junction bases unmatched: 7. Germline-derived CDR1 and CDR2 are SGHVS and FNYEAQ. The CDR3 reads CASSSGQVLPYEQYF. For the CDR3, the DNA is TGTGCCAGCAGCTCGGGACAGGTTCTTCCCTACGAGCAGTACTTC. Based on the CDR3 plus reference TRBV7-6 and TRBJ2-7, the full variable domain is GAGVSQSPRYKVTKRGQDVALRCDPISGHVSLYWYRQALGQGPEFLTYFNYEAQQDKSGLPNDRFSAERPEGSISTLTIQRTEQRDSAMYRCASSSGQVLPYEQYFGPGTRLTVT.

This chain's CDR3 is CSVPFTANEKLFF. The CDR3, as DNA: TGCAGCGTACCTTTTACGGCTAATGAAAAACTGTTTTTT. The rearrangement uses TRBV29-1 and TRBJ1-4; the D is unclear. With 6 bases removed from V and 3 bases from J, the gap between germline ends came to 11 bases. This CDR3 has 13 amino acids. Germline V gives CDR1 SQVTM, CDR2 ANQGSEA.

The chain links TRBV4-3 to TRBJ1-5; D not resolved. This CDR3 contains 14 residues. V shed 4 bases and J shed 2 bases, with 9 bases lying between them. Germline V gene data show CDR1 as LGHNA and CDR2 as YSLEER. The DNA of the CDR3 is TGCGCCAGCAGCCCGGTCGGGCGCAATCAGCCCCAGCATTTT. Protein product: CASSPVGRNQPQHF.

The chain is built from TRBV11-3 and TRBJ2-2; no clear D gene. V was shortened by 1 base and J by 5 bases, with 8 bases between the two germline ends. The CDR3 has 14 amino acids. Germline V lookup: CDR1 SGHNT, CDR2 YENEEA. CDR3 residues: CASSLVAATGELFF. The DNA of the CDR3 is TGTGCCAGCAGCTTAGTGGCCGCGACCGGGGAGCTGTTTTTT.

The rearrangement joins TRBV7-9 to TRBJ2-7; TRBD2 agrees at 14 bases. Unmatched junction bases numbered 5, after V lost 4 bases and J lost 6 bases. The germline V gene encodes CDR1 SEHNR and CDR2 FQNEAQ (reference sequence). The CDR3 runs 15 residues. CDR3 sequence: CASSSSGLAGGEQYF. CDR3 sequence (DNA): TGTGCCAGCAGCTCGAGTGGACTAGCGGGAGGCGAGCAGTACTTC. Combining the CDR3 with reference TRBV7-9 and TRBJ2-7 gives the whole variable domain DTGVSQNPRHKITKRGQNVTFRCDPISEHNRLYWYRQTLGQGPEFLTYFQNEAQLEKSRLLSDRFSAERPKGSFSTLEIQRTEQGDSAMYLCASSSSGLAGGEQYFGPGTRLTVT.

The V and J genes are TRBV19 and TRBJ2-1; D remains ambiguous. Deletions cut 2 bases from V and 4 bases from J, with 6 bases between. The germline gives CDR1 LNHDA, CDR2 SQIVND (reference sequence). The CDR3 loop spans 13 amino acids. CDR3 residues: CASSISRYNEQFF. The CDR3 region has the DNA TGTGCCAGTAGTATATCTCGGTACAATGAGCAGTTCTTC.

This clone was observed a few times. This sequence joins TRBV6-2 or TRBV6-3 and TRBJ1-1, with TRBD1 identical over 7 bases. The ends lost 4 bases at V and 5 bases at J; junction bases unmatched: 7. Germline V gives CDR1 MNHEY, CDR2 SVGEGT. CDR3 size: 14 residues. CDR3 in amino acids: CASSWAQGGTEAFF. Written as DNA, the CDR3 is TGTGCCAGCAGTTGGGCTCAGGGGGGTACTGAAGCTTTCTTT.

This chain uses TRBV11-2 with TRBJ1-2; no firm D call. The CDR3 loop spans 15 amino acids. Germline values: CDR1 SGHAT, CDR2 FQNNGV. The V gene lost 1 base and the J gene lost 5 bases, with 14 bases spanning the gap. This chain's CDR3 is CASSLVLQNLYGYTF. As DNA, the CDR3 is TGTGCCAGCAGCTTAGTACTCCAGAATCTTTATGGCTACACCTTC.

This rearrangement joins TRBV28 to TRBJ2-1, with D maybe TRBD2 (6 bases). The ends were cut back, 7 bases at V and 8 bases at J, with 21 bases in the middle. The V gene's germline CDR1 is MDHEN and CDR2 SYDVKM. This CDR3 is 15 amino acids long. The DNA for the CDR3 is TGTGCCAGCACCTCCGGCGGGGCTAGCTGGCATGAGCAGTTCTTC. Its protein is CASTSGGASWHEQFF.

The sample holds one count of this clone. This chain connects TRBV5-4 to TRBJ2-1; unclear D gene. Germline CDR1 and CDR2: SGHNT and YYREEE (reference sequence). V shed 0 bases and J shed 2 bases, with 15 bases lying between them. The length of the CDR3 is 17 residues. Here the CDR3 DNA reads TGTGCCAGCAGCTTGGAGTCGCTAGTTGGCCCCTACAATGAGCAGTTCTTC. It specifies CASSLESLVGPYNEQFF. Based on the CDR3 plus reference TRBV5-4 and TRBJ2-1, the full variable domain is ETGVTQSPTHLIKTRGQQVTLRCSSQSGHNTVSWYQQALGQGPQFIFQYYREEENGRGNFPPRFSGLQFPNYSSELNVNALELDDSALYLCASSLESLVGPYNEQFFGPGTRLTVL.

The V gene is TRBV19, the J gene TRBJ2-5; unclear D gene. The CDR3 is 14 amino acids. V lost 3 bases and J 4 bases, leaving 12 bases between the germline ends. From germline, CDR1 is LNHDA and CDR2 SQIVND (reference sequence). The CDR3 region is CASSIRDIGETQYF. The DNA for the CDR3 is TGTGCCAGTAGTATCCGTGACATTGGAGAGACCCAGTACTTC.

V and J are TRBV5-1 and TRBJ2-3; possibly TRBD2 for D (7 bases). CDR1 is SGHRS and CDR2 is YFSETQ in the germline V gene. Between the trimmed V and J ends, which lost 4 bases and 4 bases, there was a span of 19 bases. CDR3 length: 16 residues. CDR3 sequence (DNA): TGCGCCAGCAGCGCCCTTTTGGGGGGGGGCCCAGATACGCAGTATTTT. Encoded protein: CASSALLGGGPDTQYF.

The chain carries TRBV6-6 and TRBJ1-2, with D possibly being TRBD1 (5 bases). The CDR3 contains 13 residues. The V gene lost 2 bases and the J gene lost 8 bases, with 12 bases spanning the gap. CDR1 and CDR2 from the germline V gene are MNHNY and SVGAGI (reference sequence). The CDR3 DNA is TGTGCCAGCAGTTACGTGGGGGATGACGGCTACACCTTC. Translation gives CASSYVGDDGYTF.

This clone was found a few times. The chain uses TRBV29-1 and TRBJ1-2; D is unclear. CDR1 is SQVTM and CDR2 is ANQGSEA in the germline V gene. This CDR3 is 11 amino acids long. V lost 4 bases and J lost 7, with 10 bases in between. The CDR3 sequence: CSVADNPGYTF. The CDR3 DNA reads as TGCAGCGTTGCGGATAATCCTGGCTACACCTTC.

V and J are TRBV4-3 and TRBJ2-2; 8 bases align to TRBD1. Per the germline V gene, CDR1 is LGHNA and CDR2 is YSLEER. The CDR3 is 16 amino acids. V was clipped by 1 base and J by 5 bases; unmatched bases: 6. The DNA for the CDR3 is TGCGCCAGCAGCCAAGGGGCAGGGGGCGCGACCGGGGAGCTGTTTTTT. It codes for CASSQGAGGATGELFF.

CDR3 coding DNA: TGTGCCAGCAGCTTTAAAGTCGGGGTATTACAGTACTTC. Residues: CASSFKVGVLQYF. This chain links TRBV7-2 with TRBJ2-5, with D possibly TRBD2 on 5 matching bases. Germline CDR1 reads SGHTA; CDR2 reads FQGNSA. Trimming took 3 bases from V and 11 from J, leaving 16 bases between them. The CDR3 loop spans 13 amino acids.

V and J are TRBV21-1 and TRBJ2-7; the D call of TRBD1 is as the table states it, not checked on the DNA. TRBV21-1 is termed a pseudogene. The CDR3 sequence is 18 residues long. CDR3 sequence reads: CASRKPPARTGERSEQYF. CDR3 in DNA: TGTGCCAGCAGGAAACCCCCAGCCCGGACAGGGGAAAGGTCCGAGCAGTACTTC.

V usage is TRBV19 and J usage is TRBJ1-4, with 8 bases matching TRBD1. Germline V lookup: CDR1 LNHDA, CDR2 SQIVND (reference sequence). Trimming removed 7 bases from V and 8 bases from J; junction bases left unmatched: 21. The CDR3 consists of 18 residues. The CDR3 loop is CASTPGQDRAPPLEKLFF. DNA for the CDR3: TGTGCCAGTACCCCGGGGCAGGACAGGGCCCCTCCCCTAGAAAAACTGTTTTTT.

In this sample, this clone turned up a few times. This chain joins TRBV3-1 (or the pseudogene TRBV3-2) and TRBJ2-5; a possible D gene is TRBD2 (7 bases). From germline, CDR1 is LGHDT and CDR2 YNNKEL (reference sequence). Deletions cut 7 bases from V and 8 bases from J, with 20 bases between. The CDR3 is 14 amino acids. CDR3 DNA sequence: TGTGCCAGCACCCAGGGGCAGGGGAGGGTAACCCAGTACTTC. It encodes CASTQGQGRVTQYF.

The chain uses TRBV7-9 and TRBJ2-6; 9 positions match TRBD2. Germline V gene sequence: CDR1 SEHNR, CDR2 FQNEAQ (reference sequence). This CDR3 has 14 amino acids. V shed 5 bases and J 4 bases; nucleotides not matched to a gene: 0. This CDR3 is CASSGTSGANVLTF. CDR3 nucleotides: TGTGCCAGCAGCGGGACTAGCGGGGCCAACGTCCTGACTTTC.

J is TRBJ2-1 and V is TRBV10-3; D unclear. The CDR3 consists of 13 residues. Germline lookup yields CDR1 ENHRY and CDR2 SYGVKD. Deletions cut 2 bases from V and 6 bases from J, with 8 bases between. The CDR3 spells CAISETGPNEQFF. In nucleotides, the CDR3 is TGTGCCATCAGTGAGACTGGTCCCAATGAGCAGTTCTTC.

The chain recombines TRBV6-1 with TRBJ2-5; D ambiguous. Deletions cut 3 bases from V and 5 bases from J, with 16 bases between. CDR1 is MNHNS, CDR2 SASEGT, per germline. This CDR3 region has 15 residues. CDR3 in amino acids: CASSDGNVQYETQYF. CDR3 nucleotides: TGTGCCAGCAGTGATGGTAATGTGCAATACGAGACCCAGTACTTC.

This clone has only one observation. The CDR3 region is CASSEMNTEAFF. The CDR3 bases are TGTGCCAGCAGCGAAATGAACACTGAAGCTTTCTTT. The chain recombines TRBV28 with TRBJ1-1; D uncertain. The V and J ends lost 6 bases and 0 bases respectively, with 5 bases between them. This CDR3 has 12 amino acids. The germline gives CDR1 MDHEN, CDR2 SYDVKM.

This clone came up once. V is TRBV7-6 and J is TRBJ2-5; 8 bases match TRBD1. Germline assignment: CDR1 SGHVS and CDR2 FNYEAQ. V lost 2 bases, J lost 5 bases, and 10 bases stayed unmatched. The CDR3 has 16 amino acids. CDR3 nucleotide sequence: TGTGCCAGCAGCTTATGGACAGGGAAAAGGTGGGAGACCCAGTACTTC. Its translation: CASSLWTGKRWETQYF.

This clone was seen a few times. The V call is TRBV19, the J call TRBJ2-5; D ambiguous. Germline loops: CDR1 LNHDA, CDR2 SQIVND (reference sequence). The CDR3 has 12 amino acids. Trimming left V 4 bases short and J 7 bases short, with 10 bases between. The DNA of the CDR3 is TGTGCCAGTAGTACCTTACCGGGGACCCAGTACTTC. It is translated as CASSTLPGTQYF.

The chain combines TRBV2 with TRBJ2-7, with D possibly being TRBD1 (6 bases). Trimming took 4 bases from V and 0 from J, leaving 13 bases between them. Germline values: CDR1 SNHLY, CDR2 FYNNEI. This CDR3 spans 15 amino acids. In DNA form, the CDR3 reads TGTGCCAGCAGTGGGGGGACATTGAGCTCCTACGAGCAGTACTTC. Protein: CASSGGTLSSYEQYF.

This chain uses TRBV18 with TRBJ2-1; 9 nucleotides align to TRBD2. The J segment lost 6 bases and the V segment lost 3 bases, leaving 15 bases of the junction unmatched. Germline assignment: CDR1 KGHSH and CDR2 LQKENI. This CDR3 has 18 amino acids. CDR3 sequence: CASSPLPISGGGANEQFF. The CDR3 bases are TGTGCCAGCTCACCCCTACCAATTTCCGGCGGGGGGGCCAATGAGCAGTTCTTC.

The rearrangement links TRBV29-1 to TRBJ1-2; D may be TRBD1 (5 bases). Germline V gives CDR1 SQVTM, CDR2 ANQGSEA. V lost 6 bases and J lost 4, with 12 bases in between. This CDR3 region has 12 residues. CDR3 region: CSVSGFLYGYTF. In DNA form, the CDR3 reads TGCAGCGTCTCAGGGTTTCTCTATGGCTACACCTTC.